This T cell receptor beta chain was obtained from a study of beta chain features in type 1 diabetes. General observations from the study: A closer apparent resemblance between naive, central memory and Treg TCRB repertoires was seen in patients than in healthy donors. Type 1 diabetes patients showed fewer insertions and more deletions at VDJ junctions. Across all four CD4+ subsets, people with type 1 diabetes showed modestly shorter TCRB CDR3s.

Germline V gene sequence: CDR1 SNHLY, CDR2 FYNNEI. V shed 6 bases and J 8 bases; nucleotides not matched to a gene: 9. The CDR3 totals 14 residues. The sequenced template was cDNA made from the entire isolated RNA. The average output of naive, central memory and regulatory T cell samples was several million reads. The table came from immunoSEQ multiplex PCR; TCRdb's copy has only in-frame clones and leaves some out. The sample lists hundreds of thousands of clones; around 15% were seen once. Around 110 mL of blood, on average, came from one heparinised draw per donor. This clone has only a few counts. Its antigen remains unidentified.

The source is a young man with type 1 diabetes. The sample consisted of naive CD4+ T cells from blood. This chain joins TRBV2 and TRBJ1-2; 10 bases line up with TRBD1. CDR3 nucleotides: TGTGCCAGCAGAAGGGACAGGGGAGAATGGGGCTACACCTTC. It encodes CASRRDRGEWGYTF.